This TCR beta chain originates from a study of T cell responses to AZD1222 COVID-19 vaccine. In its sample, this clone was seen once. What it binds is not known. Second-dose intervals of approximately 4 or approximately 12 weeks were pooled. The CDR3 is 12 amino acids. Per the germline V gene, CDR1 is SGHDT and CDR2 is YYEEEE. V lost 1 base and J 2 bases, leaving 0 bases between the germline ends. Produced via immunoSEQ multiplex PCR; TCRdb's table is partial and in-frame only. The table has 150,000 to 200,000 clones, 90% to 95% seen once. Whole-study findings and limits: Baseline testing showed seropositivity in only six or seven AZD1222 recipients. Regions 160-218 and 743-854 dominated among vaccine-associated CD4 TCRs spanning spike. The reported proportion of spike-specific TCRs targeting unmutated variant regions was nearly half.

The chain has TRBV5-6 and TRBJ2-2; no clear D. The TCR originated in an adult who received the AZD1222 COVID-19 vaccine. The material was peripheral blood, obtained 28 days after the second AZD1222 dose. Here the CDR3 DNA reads TGTGCCAGCAGCTTGAACACCGGGGAGCTGTTTTTT. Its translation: CASSLNTGELFF.